Below are 3 T cell receptor beta chains sequenced from a single sample in a study of blood T cell repertoires in COVID-19. Here immunoSEQ multiplex PCR was the method, and the copy in TCRdb shows in-frame clones only, minus some. This table holds 360,000 or so clones, about 90% found once. The source material was PBMCs or T cells enriched from blood (not recorded which). Receptor source: a woman younger than 45 who had recovered from COVID-19.

The chain couples TRBV19 to TRBJ1-5; tentatively, D is TRBD1 (6 bases). There are 13 residues in the CDR3. V was trimmed by 5 bases and J by 8 bases, leaving 13 bases between them. CDR1 LNHDA and CDR2 SQIVND come from the germline V gene (reference sequence). In nucleotides, the CDR3 is TGTGCCAGTAGTCTAGGACAGCTTGAGCCCCAGCATTTT. It translates to CASSLGQLEPQHF.

The chain couples TRBV25-1 to TRBJ1-2; D uncertain. Deletions cut 5 bases from V and 8 bases from J, with 21 bases between. CDR1 and CDR2 from the germline V gene are MGHDK and SYGVNS. The CDR3 spans 15 residues. This CDR3 reads CASSPPGDISMGYTF. The CDR3 DNA follows: TGTGCCAGCAGTCCCCCCGGTGACATATCTATGGGCTACACCTTC.

V gene TRBV18 combines with J gene TRBJ1-1, with a possible D match to TRBD1 (5 bases). CDR1 KGHSH and CDR2 LQKENI come from the germline V gene. V lost 2 bases to trimming and J lost 8 bases, with 6 bases between them. The CDR3 is 11 amino acids. The CDR3 region is CASSPGGEAFF. The CDR3 DNA reads as TGTGCCAGCTCACCAGGGGGGGAAGCTTTCTTT. The whole variable domain, remainder taken from reference TRBV18 and TRBJ1-1, is NAGVMQNPRHLVRRRGQEARLRCSPMKGHSHVYWYRQLPEEGLKFMVYLQKENIIDESGMPKERFSAEFPKEGPSILRIQQVVRGDSAAYFCASSPGGEAFFGQGTRLTVV.